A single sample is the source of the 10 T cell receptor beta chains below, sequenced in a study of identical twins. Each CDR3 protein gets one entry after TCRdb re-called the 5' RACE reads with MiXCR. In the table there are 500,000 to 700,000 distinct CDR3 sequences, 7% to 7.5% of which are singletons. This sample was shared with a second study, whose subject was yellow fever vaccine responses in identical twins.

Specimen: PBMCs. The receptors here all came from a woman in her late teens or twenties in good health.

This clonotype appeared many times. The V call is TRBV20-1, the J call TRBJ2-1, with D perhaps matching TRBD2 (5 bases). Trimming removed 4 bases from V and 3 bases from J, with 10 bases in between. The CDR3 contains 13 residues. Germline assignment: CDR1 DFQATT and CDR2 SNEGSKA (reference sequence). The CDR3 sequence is CSAIDYHYNEQFF. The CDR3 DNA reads TGCAGTGCTATTGACTATCACTACAATGAGCAGTTCTTC.

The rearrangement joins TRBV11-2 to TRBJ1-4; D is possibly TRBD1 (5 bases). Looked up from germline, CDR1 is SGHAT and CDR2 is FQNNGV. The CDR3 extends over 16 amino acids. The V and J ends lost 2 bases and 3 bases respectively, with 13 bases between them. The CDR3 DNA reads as TGTGCCAGCAGCTTAAGTGTCGGGGGAGCTAATGAAAAACTGTTTTTT. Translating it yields CASSLSVGGANEKLFF.

CDR3 residues: CATSRDLDYTIYF. CDR3 DNA: TGTGCCACCAGCAGAGATCTTGATTACACCATATATTTT. V and J are TRBV15 and TRBJ1-3; D ambiguous. Per the germline V gene, CDR1 is LNHNV and CDR2 is YYDKDF (reference sequence). This CDR3 is built from 13 residues. V was clipped by 0 bases and J by 8 bases, with 8 bases between them.

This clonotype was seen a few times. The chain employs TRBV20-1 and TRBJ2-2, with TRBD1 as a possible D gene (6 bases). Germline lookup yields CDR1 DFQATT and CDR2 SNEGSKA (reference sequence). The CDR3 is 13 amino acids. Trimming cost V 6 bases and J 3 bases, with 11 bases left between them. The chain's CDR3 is CSAHRTDTGELFF. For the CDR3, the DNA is TGCAGTGCCCACCGGACAGACACCGGGGAGCTGTTTTTT.

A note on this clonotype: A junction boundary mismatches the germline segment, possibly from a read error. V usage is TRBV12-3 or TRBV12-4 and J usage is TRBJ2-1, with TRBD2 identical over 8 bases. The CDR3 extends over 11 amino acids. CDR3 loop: CASGNGLAEVF. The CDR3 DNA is TGTGCCAGCGGAAATGGACTAGCCGAGGTCTTC.

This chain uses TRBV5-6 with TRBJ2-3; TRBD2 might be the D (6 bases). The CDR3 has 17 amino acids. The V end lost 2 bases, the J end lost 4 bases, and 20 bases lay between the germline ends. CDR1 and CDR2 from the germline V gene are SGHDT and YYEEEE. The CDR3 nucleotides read TGTGCCAGCAGCTTTAGTAGGCTAGCGATGACCGCAGATACGCAGTATTTT. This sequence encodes CASSFSRLAMTADTQYF.

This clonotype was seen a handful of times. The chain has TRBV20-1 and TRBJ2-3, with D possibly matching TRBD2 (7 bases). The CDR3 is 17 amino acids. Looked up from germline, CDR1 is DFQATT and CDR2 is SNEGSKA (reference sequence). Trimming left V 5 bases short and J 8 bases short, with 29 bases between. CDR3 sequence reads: CSAPATGGPYVGGTQYF. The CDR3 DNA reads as TGCAGTGCTCCAGCCACCGGGGGGCCTTACGTAGGGGGTACGCAGTATTTT.

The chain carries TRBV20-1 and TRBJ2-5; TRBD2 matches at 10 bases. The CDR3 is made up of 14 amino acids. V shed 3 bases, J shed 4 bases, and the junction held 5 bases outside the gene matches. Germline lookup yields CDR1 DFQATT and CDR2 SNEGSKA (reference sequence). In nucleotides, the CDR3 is TGCAGTGCTAGCCTAGCGGGGGTAATAGAGACCCAGTACTTC. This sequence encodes CSASLAGVIETQYF.

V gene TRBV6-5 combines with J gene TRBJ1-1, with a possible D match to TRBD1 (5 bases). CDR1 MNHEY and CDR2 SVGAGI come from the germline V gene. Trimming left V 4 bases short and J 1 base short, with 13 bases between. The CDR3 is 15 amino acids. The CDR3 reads CASSLGRGGNTEAFF. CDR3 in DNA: TGTGCCAGCAGTTTGGGACGCGGAGGGAACACTGAAGCTTTCTTT.

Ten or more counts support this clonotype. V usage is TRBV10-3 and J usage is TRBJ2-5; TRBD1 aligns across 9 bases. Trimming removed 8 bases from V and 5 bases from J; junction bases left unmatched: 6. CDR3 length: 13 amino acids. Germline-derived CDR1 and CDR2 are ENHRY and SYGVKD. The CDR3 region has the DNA TGTGCCATCCGGGACAGGGTGATGGAGACCCAGTACTTC. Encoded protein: CAIRDRVMETQYF.